Listed below are T cell receptor beta chains from one sample, sequenced in a study of PD-L1 blockade in urothelial cancer. Method: immunoSEQ multiplex PCR; TCRdb's copy keeps in-frame clones and lacks some. The table lists 35,000 to 45,000 clones, 88% of them singletons. The specimen was PBMCs, collected around atezolizumab (anti-PD-L1) treatment. These receptors were obtained from a woman aged 55-70 years with urothelial cancer. Each CDR3 is given with its conserved first and last residue. D genes are given only for firm matches. The size of a clone is reported for some rows only, either as once, few or many, or as a class for expanded clones.

abundance | j_gene | d_gene | v_gene | CDR3nt | CDR3aa
. | TRBJ1-3 | TRBD1 | TRBV15 | TGTGCCACCAGCCGAGACAGGGGATCCTCTGGAAACACCATATATTTT | CATSRDRGSSGNTIYF
. | TRBJ2-7 | . | TRBV28 | TGTGCCAGCAGTTTAGGACAGTTCAACGAGCAGTACTTC | CASSLGQFNEQYF
. | TRBJ2-1 | TRBD2 | TRBV19 | TGTGCCAGTCGAGCAGCGGGAGGGCCGTACAATGAGCAGTTCTTC | CASRAAGGPYNEQFF
. | TRBJ1-2 | TRBD1 | TRBV18 | TGTGCCAGCTCACCAACGAGGGACAGGATCCCCTATGGCTACACCTTC | CASSPTRDRIPYGYTF
. | TRBJ2-3 | TRBD2 | TRBV13 | TGTGCCAGCAGCTCGGGACTAGCGGGGAATACAGATACGCAGTATTTT | CASSSGLAGNTDTQYF
. | TRBJ1-5 | . | TRBV27 | TGTGCCAGCAACGTGAGGACGTGGGGGGACCAGCCCCAGCATTTT | CASNVRTWGDQPQHF
. | TRBJ2-7 | TRBD1 | TRBV2 | TGTGCCAGCAGGACGACAGGGACCTACGAGCAGTACTTC | CASRTTGTYEQYF
. | TRBJ1-1 | . | TRBV29-1 | TGCAGCGTTGAGGGGCGCAAAGGAATGAACACTGAAGCTTTCTTT | CSVEGRKGMNTEAFF
. | TRBJ1-4 | . | TRBV19 | TGTGCCAGTAGCAGACAGATGGCTAATGAAAAACTGTTTTTT | CASSRQMANEKLFF
once | TRBJ2-3 | TRBD1 | TRBV10-3 | TGTGCCATCAGTTGGGACAGGGCTGGCACAGATACGCAGTATTTT | CAISWDRAGTDTQYF
once | TRBJ2-3 | TRBD2 | TRBV5-1 | TGCGCCAGCAGCTCTAGCGGGCGTAGCACAGATACGCAGTATTTT | CASSSSGRSTDTQYF
once | TRBJ1-2 | . | TRBV9 | TGTGCCAGCAGCCCACGGACGGGGGGTCGCTACACCTTC | CASSPRTGGRYTF
. | TRBJ2-2 | TRBD2 | TRBV18 | TGTGCCAGCTCACGGACTAGCGGGCGCGAGGGAACCGGGGAGCTGTTTTTT | CASSRTSGREGTGELFF
. | TRBJ1-5 | TRBD1 | TRBV19 | TGTGCCAGTAATGGACAGGTTAGCAATCAGCCCCAGCATTTT | CASNGQVSNQPQHF
. | TRBJ1-1 | . | TRBV11-3 | TGTGCCAGCAGCTTACAGGGGCGCAGTGAAGCTTTCTTT | CASSLQGRSEAFF
. | TRBJ2-5 | TRBD1 | TRBV11-1 | TGTGCCAGCAGCGACCGGACAGGGCAAGAGACCCAGTACTTC | CASSDRTGQETQYF